This T cell receptor beta chain was obtained from a study of cytomegalovirus exposure and HLA in healthy donors. Study-wide points: Both high specificity and high sensitivity reportedly marked the classifier's diagnosis of cytomegalovirus status.

As for this clone: As yet, its antigen is unknown.

The germline CDR1 and CDR2 sequences are KGHSH and LQKENI. The CDR3 is 15 amino acids. Germline trimming cut 4 bases from V and 10 bases from J; bases unmatched to any gene: 10. TCRdb's table, derived via immunoSEQ multiplex PCR, lists solely in-frame clones and lacks some. The sample consists of roughly 130,000 clones, 84% of them appearing once. This receptor was taken from a woman younger than 45 in good health and CMV-seronegative. The material sequenced was PBMCs. The gene calls are TRBV18 and TRBJ1-6; 7 bases line up with TRBD1. The CDR3 loop is CASSHETGRRSPLHF. The CDR3 DNA follows: TGTGCCAGCTCACACGAGACAGGGCGTCGATCACCCCTCCACTTT.